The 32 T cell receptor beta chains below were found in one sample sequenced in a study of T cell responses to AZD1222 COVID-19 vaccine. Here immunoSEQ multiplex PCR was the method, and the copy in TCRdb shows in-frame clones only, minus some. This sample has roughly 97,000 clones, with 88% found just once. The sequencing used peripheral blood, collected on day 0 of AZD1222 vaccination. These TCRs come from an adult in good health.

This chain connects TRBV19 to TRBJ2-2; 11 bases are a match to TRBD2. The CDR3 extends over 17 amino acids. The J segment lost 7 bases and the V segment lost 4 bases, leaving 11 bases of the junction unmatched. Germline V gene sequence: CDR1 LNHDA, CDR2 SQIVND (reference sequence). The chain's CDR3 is CASSTHSGRASLGELFF. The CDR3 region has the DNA TGTGCCAGTAGTACCCATAGCGGGAGGGCCTCCCTCGGGGAGCTGTTTTTT.

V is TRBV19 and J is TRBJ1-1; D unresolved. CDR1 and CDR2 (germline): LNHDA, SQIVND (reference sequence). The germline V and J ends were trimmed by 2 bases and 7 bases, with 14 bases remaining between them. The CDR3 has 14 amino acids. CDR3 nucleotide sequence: TGTGCCAGTAGTATAAGTGTACGCGGACGTGAAGCTTTCTTT. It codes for CASSISVRGREAFF.

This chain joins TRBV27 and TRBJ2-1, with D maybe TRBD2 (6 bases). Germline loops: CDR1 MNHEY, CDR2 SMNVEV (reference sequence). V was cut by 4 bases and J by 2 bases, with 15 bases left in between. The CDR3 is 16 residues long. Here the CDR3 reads CASSSPLKRAYNEQFF. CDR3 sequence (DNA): TGTGCCAGCAGTTCCCCACTTAAGCGGGCCTACAATGAGCAGTTCTTC.

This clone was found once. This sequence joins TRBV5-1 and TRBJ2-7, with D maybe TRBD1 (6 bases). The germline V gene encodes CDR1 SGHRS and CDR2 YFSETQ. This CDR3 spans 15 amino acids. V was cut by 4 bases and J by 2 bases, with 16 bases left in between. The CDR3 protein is CASSPTNRAPYEQYF. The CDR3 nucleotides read TGCGCCAGCAGCCCGACTAACAGGGCCCCCTACGAGCAGTACTTC.

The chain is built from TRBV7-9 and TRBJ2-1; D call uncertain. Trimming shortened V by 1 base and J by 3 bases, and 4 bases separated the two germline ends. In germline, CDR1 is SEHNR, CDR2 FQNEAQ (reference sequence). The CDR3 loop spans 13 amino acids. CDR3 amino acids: CASSLVVYNEQFF. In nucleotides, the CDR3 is TGTGCCAGCAGCTTAGTAGTCTACAATGAGCAGTTCTTC.

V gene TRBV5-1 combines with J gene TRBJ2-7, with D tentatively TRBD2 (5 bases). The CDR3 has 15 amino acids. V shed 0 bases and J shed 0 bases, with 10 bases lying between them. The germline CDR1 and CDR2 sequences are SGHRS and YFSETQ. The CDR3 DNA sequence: TGCGCCAGCAGCTTGGTTCCGGGGAACTCCTACGAGCAGTACTTC. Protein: CASSLVPGNSYEQYF.

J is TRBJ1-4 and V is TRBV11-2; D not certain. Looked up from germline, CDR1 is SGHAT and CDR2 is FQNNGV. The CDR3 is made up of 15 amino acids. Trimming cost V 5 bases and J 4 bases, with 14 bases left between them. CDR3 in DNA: TGTGCCAGCAGCCCCGACTGGTCCTTTAATGAAAAACTGTTTTTT. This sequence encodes CASSPDWSFNEKLFF.

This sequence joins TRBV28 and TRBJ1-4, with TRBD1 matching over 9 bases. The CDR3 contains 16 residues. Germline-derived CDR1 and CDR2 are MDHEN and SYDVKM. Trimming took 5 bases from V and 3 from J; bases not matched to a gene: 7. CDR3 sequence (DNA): TGTGCCAGCAGTCTCGGACGGGACAGGGCTAATGAAAAACTGTTTTTT. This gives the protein CASSLGRDRANEKLFF.

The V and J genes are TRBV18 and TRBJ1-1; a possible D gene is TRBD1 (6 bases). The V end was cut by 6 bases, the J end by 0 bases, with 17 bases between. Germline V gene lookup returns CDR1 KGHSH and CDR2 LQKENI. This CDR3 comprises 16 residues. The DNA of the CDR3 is TGTGCCAGCTCGTTAGTCGGGACAAGCATGAACACTGAAGCTTTCTTT. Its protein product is CASSLVGTSMNTEAFF.

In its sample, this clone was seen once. The CDR3 nucleotides read TGCAGCGTTCGGACTAGCGGGAGTCCTAGCTCCTACAATGAGCAGTTCTTC. Translation gives CSVRTSGSPSSYNEQFF. The chain recombines TRBV29-1 with TRBJ2-1; 13 bases line up with TRBD2. Germline values: CDR1 SQVTM, CDR2 ANQGSEA. This CDR3 spans 17 amino acids. Trimming removed 5 bases from V and 0 bases from J; junction bases left unmatched: 7.

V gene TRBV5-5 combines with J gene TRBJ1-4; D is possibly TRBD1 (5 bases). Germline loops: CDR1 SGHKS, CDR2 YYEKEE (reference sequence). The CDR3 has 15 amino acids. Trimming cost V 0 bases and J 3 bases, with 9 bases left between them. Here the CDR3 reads CASSLGDRPNEKLFF. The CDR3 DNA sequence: TGTGCCAGCAGCTTGGGCGACAGACCTAATGAAAAACTGTTTTTT.

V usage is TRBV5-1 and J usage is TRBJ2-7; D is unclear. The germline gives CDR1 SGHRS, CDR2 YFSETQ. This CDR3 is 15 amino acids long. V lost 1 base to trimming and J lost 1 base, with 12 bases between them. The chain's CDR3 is CASSLSQYSSYEQYF. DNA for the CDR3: TGCGCCAGCAGCTTGAGTCAGTACTCTTCCTACGAGCAGTACTTC.

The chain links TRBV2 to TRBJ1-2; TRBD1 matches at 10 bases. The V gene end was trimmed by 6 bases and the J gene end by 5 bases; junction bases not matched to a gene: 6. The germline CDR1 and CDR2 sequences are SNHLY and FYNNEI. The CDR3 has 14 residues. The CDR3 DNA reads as TGTGCCAGCAGAGGCGACAGGGGGCATTATGGCTACACCTTC. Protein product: CASRGDRGHYGYTF.

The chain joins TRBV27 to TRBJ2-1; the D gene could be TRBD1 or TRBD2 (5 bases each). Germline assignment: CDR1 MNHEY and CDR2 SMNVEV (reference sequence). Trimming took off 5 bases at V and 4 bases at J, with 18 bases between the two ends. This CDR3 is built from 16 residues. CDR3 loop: CASSHRGSSGYNEQFF. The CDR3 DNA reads TGTGCCAGCAGTCACCGGGGCTCCTCGGGGTACAATGAGCAGTTCTTC.

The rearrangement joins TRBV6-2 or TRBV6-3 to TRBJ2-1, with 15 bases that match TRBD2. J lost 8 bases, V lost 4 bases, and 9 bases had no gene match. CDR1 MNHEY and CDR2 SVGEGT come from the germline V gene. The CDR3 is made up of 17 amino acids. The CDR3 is CASSFYRTSGRAHEQFF. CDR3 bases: TGTGCCAGCAGTTTCTACCGGACTAGCGGGAGGGCCCATGAGCAGTTCTTC.

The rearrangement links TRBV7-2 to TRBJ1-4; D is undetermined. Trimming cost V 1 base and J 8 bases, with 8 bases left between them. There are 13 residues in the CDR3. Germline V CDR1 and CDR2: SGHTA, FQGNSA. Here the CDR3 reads CASSLGSREKLFF. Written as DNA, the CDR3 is TGTGCCAGCAGCTTAGGTAGCCGAGAAAAACTGTTTTTT.

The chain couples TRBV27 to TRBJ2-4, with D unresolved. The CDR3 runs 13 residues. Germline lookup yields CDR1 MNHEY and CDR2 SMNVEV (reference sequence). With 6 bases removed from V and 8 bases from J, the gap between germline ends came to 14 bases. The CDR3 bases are TGTGCCAGCAGAGGCTTTGGCGCAGACATTCAGTACTTC. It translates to CASRGFGADIQYF.

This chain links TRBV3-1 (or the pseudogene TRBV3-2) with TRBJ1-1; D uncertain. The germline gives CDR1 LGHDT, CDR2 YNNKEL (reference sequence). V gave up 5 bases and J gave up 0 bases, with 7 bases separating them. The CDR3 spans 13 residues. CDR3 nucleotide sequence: TGTGCCAGCAGCACAACAGTGAACACTGAAGCTTTCTTT. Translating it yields CASSTTVNTEAFF.

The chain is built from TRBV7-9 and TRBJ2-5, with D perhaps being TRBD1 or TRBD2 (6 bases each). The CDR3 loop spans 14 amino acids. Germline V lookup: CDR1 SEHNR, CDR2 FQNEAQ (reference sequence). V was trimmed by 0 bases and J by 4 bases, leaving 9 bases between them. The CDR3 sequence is CASSLAGGGETQYF. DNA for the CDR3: TGTGCCAGCAGCTTAGCAGGGGGAGGAGAGACCCAGTACTTC.

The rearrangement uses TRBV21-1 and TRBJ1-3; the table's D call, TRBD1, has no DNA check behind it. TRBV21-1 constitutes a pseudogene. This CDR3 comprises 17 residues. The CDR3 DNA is TGTGCCAGCAGCAAAGAGGTGACAGGGCCCTCTGGAAACACCATATATTTT. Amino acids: CASSKEVTGPSGNTIYF.

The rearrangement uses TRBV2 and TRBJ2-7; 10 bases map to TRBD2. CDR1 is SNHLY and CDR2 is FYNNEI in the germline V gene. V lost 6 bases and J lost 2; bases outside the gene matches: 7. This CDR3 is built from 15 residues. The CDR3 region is CASRRGTSGTYEQYF. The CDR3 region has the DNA TGTGCCAGCAGGAGGGGTACTAGCGGGACCTACGAGCAGTACTTC. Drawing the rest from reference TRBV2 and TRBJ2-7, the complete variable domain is EPEVTQTPSHQVTQMGQEVILRCVPISNHLYFYWYRQILGQKVEFLVSFYNNEISEKSEIFDDQFSVERPDGSNFTLKIRSTKLEDSAMYFCASRRGTSGTYEQYFGPGTRLTVT.

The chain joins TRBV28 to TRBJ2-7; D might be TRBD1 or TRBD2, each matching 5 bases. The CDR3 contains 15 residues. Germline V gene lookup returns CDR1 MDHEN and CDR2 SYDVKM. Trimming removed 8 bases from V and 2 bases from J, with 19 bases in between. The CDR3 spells CASRKRDRSTYEQYF. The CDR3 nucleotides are TGTGCCAGCCGAAAAAGGGACCGTTCTACCTACGAGCAGTACTTC.

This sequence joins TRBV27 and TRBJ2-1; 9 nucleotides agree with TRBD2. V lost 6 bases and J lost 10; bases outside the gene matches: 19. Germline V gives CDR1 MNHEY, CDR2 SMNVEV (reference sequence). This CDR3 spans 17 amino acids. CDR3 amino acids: CASSYRRLAGGPEEQFF. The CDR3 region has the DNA TGTGCCAGCAGCTACCGCCGGTTGGCGGGGGGGCCTGAGGAGCAGTTCTTC.

The CDR3 loop is CATTSDSYEQYF. In DNA form, the CDR3 reads TGTGCCACCACTAGCGACTCCTACGAGCAGTACTTC. The genes are TRBV24-1 and TRBJ2-7, with D possibly matching TRBD2 (6 bases). The CDR3 consists of 12 residues. Germline assignment: CDR1 KGHDR and CDR2 SFDVKD. V shed 8 bases and J shed 0 bases, with 7 bases lying between them.

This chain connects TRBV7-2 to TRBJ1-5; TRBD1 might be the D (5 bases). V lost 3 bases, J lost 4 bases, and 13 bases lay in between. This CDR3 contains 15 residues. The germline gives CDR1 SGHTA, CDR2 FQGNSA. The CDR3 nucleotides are TGTGCCAGCAGCTTTTCTCCGGGGCGTAATCAGCCCCAGCATTTT. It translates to CASSFSPGRNQPQHF. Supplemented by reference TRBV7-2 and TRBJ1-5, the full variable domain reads GAGVSQSPSNKVTEKGKDVELRCDPISGHTALYWYRQSLGQGLEFLIYFQGNSAPDKSGLPSDRFSAERTGGSVSTLTIQRTQQEDSAVYLCASSFSPGRNQPQHFGDGTRLSIL.

CDR3 sequence: CASRVQGTEAFF. For the CDR3, the DNA is TGTGCCAGCAGGGTACAGGGAACTGAAGCTTTCTTT. The chain employs TRBV12-3 or TRBV12-4 and TRBJ1-1; D perhaps matches TRBD1 (6 bases). CDR3 length equals 12 residues. V was shortened by 6 bases and J by 5 bases, with 10 bases between the two germline ends.

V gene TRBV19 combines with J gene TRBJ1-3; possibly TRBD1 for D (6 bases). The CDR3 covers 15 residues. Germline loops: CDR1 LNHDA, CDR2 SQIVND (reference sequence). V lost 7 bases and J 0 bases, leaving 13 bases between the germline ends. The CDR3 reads CASNPDRRSGNTIYF. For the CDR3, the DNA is TGTGCCAGTAATCCCGACAGGCGCTCTGGAAACACCATATATTTT.

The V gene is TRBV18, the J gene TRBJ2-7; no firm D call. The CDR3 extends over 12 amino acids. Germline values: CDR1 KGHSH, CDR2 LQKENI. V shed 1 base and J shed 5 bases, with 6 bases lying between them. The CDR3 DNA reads TGTGCCAGCTCACCACAAACGAACGAGCAGTACTTC. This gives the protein CASSPQTNEQYF.

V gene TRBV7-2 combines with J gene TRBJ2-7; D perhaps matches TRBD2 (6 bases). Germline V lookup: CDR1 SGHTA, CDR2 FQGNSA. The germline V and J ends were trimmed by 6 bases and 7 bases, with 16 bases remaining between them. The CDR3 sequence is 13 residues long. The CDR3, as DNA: TGTGCCAGCAGTTGGGGAGGACCGAGTGAGCAGTACTTC. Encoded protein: CASSWGGPSEQYF.

DNA for the CDR3: TGTGCCAGCGGCGTTGGGGGAAGGGGTTCACCCCTCCACTTT. The encoded protein is CASGVGGRGSPLHF. The chain uses TRBV6-5 and TRBJ1-6, with D tentatively TRBD1 (5 bases). This CDR3 is built from 14 residues. Trimming shortened V by 8 bases and J by 9 bases, and 17 bases separated the two germline ends. Germline CDR1 and CDR2: MNHEY and SVGAGI.

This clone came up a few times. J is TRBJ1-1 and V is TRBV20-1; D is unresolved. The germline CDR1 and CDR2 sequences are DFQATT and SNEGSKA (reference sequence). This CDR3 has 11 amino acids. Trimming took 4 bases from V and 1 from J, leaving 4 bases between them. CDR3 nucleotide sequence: TGCAGTGCTACGGGGAACACTGAAGCTTTCTTT. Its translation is CSATGNTEAFF.

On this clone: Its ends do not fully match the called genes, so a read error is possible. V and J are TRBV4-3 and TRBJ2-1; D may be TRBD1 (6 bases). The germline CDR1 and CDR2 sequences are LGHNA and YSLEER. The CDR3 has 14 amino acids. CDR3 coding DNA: TGCGCCAGCAGCCTGAAGAGGACCGGGACACCCGTCCTCTTC. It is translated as CASSLKRTGTPVLF.